One and the same sample provided the 5 T cell receptor beta chains below, sequenced in a study of blood T cells in healthy people across ages. A second about 7 to 11 cycle PCR used barcoded and J-beta primers. TCRdb used MiXCR to reprocess the 5' RACE reads, holding one entry per CDR3 protein. The data contain approximately 700,000 distinct CDR3 sequences, around 32% of them singletons. The sequencing sample was made of blood. Receptors originate from a woman of 80 years or more in good health.

Comments on this clonotype: A clone one base away is much larger, so this may be a read error. This chain links TRBV4-2 with TRBJ2-3, with TRBD1 identical over 8 bases. The CDR3 extends over 17 amino acids. CDR1 is LGHNA and CDR2 is YNFKEQ in the germline V gene. Trimming cost V 3 bases and J 4 bases; bases outside gene matches: 12. The CDR3 nucleotides read TGTGCCAGCAGCCAGGTAGCAGGGGGCATCGGCGCAGATACGCAGTATTTT. Protein product: CASSQVAGGIGADTQYF.

This clonotype was seen many times. CDR3 coding DNA: TGCAGCGTCTCGCAGAGGAGCGGGGGGTATAGCACAGATACGCAGTATTTT. Protein: CSVSQRSGGYSTDTQYF. The genes are TRBV29-1 and TRBJ2-3; 9 bases fit TRBD2. Germline CDR1 reads SQVTM; CDR2 reads ANQGSEA. The V segment lost 6 bases and the J segment 0 bases; nucleotides outside the gene matches: 13. CDR3 length: 17 amino acids.

Of note for this clonotype: A much bigger clone sits one base away, suggesting this may be a read error. The chain uses TRBV27 and TRBJ2-1; no clear D gene. The DNA end lines up better with TRBJ2-7; the J call may be wrong. CDR3 length equals 15 residues. Looked up from germline, CDR1 is MNHEY and CDR2 is SMNVEV (reference sequence). The CDR3 DNA is TGTGCCAGCAGTGTAGGAAGGGCCCCCTACAATGAGCAGTACTTC. This translates into CASSVGRAPYNEQYF.

The table lists this clonotype with many counts. This chain links TRBV9 with TRBJ1-2; 8 positions agree with TRBD1. Unmatched junction bases numbered 9, after V lost 0 bases and J lost 8 bases. CDR1 is SGDLS and CDR2 is YYNGEE in the germline V gene. The CDR3 is made up of 15 amino acids. The CDR3 sequence is CASSVAHPGTGGYTF. CDR3 in DNA: TGTGCCAGCAGCGTAGCTCATCCGGGGACAGGCGGCTACACCTTC.

This clonotype has a count of ten or more. The chain employs TRBV5-5 and TRBJ2-7, with TRBD1 identical over 9 bases. The CDR3 has 15 amino acids. V was pared by 3 bases and J by 3 bases, with 7 bases of the junction left unmatched. Germline loops: CDR1 SGHKS, CDR2 YYEKEE (reference sequence). For the CDR3, the DNA is TGTGCCAGCAGCTCGGACAGGGGCCAACACTACGAGCAGTACTTC. It is translated as CASSSDRGQHYEQYF.